This TCR beta chain comes out of a study of OX40 agonist ivuxolimab in advanced cancers. Regarding the complete study: Ivuxolimab was an agonistic, fully human IgG2 monoclonal antibody directed against OX40 (CD134), a costimulatory receptor. Partial responses occurred in three dose-escalation patients, of whom one had hepatocellular carcinoma and two had cutaneous melanoma. Intravenous ivuxolimab was administered to patients every 2 weeks at six dose levels: 0.01, 0.1, 0.3, 1.5, 3 and 10 mg/kg. Prior anti-PD-1, anti-PD-L1 or anti-CTLA-4 therapy was permitted, and checkpoint inhibitors had been received by about two fifths of dose-escalation patients. In the dose-escalation cohort, 82.7% of patients were male, and the mean age was approximately 64 years, with a range of roughly 20 to 80. The monotherapy dose-escalation portion (N of about 57 patients) of the phase I ivuxolimab trial is reported in the paper. Of the roughly 51 patients in dose escalation, about 20 had hepatocellular carcinoma, roughly 15 had melanoma, 9 had renal cell carcinoma and 9 had head and neck cancer. The purpose of peripheral TCRbeta sequencing was to test whether ivuxolimab changed TCR sequence diversity and led to clonal T-cell expansion.

Concerning this clone: Its antigen is unknown. Base-call qualities are not available, and no considerably larger clone is one nucleotide away.

For sequencing of the TCRbeta CDR3 region, genomic DNA was extracted from the sorted cells. The immunoSEQ Assay was used to sequence the TCRbeta CDR3 regions. Held by TCRdb, this immuneACCESS table contains in-frame sequences only and omits some clones. Under half of the omission traces to an unresolved V gene where checked; the cause of the rest is unknown. The sample table records some 11,000 clones; 70% to 75% of these occur just once. Jointly, the top ten make up under 30% of the sample. Patients with autoimmune disease history or receiving systemic immunosuppression were excluded from the trial. Peripheral blood for TCR sequencing was collected from all dose cohorts at baseline, on cycle 4 day 1, and on cycle 7 day 1. Samples were obtained from an open-label, multicenter, first-in-human phase I dose-escalation trial of ivuxolimab. Adults with locally advanced or metastatic melanoma, renal cell, hepatocellular, or head and neck squamous cell carcinoma were enrolled in the trial. Before TCR sequencing, CD4+ and CD8+ T cells were separately sorted from peripheral blood.

The research as a whole found: The antigen specificity of the clonally expanded peripheral T cells was not determined. In the 0.1-3.0 mg/kg groups, partial responders had among the lowest normalized peripheral clonal expansion, particularly in CD8+ T cells. Low levels of normalized T-cell clonal expansion were also seen in some patients who did not respond. At doses of 0.1 to 3.0 mg/kg, clonal expansion of both CD4+ and CD8+ blood T cells was observed from baseline to week 6. After ivuxolimab, CD8+ T cells had more expanded clones than CD4+ T cells on average.

The source is an adult with an advanced solid tumor such as melanoma, head and neck, liver or kidney cancer. Sequenced material: CD4+ or CD8+ T cells sorted from blood, taken in a trial of the OX40 agonist ivuxolimab.

The CDR3 is CASSEGVVPMTTDTQYF. The DNA sequence is as follows: TGTGCCAGCAGTGAAGGTGTGGTCCCGATGACTACAGATACGCAGTATTTT. The chain was built from TRBV2 and TRBJ2-3; the D gene cannot be named for sure. V is pared back by 1 base and J by 3 bases, with 17 bases lying between the germline termini. CDR1 SNHLY and CDR2 FYNNEI were looked up in the germline V gene. The cysteine opens and the phenylalanine closes a CDR3 of 17 amino acids. The DNA shown is the 51-base CDR3, in frame from base 1.